The clone carrying this TCR beta chain was observed once. This entry is derived from a study of PD-L1 blockade in urothelial cancer. This CDR3 contains 15 residues. Time point of the sample: pretreatment peripheral blood. Generated by immunoSEQ multiplex PCR, the TCRdb table keeps only in-frame clones and is missing some. The sample carries roughly 130,000 clones, roughly 83% recorded once. This sequence originates from a man in his forties or fifties with urothelial cancer. The rearrangement uses TRBV21-1 and TRBJ2-7; the listed D gene, TRBD2, was not tested against the DNA. TRBV21-1 is recorded as a pseudogene. The sequencing here drew on PBMCs, taken around atezolizumab (anti-PD-L1) treatment. CDR3 coding DNA: TGTGCCAGCAGCAAAGTACTAGCGGGATCATACGAGCAGTACTTC. The encoded protein is CASSKVLAGSYEQYF.